Below are 18 T cell receptor beta chains sequenced from a single sample in a study of shared clonotypes between healthy human individuals (dated by TCRdb to the early 2020s). The protocol used for the library was the immunoSEQ multiplex PCR assay. What TCRdb holds here is the immuneACCESS table cut down to in-frame rearrangements. Part of the clones is not present; checked against another copy, under half of the missing clones reflect an unresolved V gene, and the others are unexplained. This sample is represented by some 900,000 clones; 60% to 85% of them were singletons. The top ten constitute about 1.5% of the sample. Sequencing used memory CD4+ T cells sorted from blood. The intended sense of this specimen's cell subset or site label: CD45RA-negative fraction. The receptors here all came from a man younger than 35 in good health.

This sequence joins TRBV9 and TRBJ2-3; 9 bases agree with TRBD1. Germline CDR1 is SGDLS and CDR2 is YYNGEE. The V and J ends lost 4 bases and 4 bases, in that order; junction bases with no gene match: 4. The CDR3 has 14 amino acids. This chain's CDR3 is CASSIRDRADTQYF. In DNA form, the CDR3 reads TGTGCCAGCAGCATCCGGGACAGGGCAGATACGCAGTATTTT. The full variable domain, in which reference TRBV9 and TRBJ2-3 provide the parts outside the CDR3, is DSGVTQTPKHLITATGQRVTLRCSPRSGDLSVYWYQQSLDQGLQFLIQYYNGEERAKGNILERFSAQQFPDLHSELNLSSLELGDSALYFCASSIRDRADTQYFGPGTRLTVL.

V and J are TRBV21-1 and TRBJ1-4; TRBD1, as called in the table, went unchecked against the DNA. TRBV21-1 is a pseudogene segment. This CDR3 has 17 residues. This CDR3 reads CANLCRRSQATNEKLFF. In nucleotides, the CDR3 is TGTGCCAACTTGTGCAGGCGTAGTCAGGCAACTAATGAAAAACTGTTTTTT.

This sequence joins TRBV2 and TRBJ2-3; no clear D gene. The V end lost 7 bases, the J end lost 2 bases, and 16 bases lay between the germline ends. The germline CDR1 and CDR2 sequences are SNHLY and FYNNEI. CDR3 length equals 15 residues. The CDR3 loop reads CASKLTPENTDTQYF. The CDR3 DNA reads as TGTGCCAGCAAGTTGACGCCGGAGAACACAGATACGCAGTATTTT.

This rearrangement joins TRBV15 to TRBJ1-1, with D perhaps matching TRBD1 (6 bases). There are 18 residues in the CDR3. CDR1 and CDR2 from the germline V gene are LNHNV and YYDKDF (reference sequence). Trimming removed 1 base at V and 0 bases at J, with 18 bases between. This CDR3 is CATSRGAFGGRMNTEAFF. DNA of the CDR3: TGTGCCACCAGCAGAGGGGCCTTCGGGGGGCGTATGAACACTGAAGCTTTCTTT.

This clone showed up just a few times. The chain recombines TRBV7-6 with TRBJ2-7; 12 bases match TRBD1. Trimming removed 5 bases from V and 7 bases from J; junction bases left unmatched: 6. The CDR3 length is 14 residues. Germline CDR1 SGHVS, CDR2 FNYEAQ. CDR3 DNA sequence: TGTGCCAGCAGCCTCGGGACAGGGGGCCAGGAGCAGTACTTC. Translation gives CASSLGTGGQEQYF.

The J gene is TRBJ2-1, the V gene TRBV9; the match to TRBD2 covers 11 bases. The V gene end was trimmed by 4 bases and the J gene end by 6 bases; junction bases not matched to a gene: 3. The CDR3 runs 14 residues. Germline V CDR1 and CDR2: SGDLS, YYNGEE. This CDR3 is CASSLGTSGNEQFF. CDR3 bases: TGTGCCAGCAGCCTTGGGACTAGCGGCAATGAGCAGTTCTTC.

A word on this clone: The sample carries other DNA sequences with the same CDR3. The chain joins TRBV5-1 to TRBJ2-7; 11 bases line up with TRBD2. The CDR3 consists of 14 residues. From germline, CDR1 is SGHRS and CDR2 YFSETQ. J was trimmed by 4 bases and V by 5 bases; bases with no gene match: 5. CDR3 amino acids: CASRAGTSGYEQYF. In DNA form, the CDR3 reads TGCGCCAGCAGGGCGGGGACTAGCGGATACGAGCAGTACTTC.

This clone came up a few times. The chain has TRBV5-1 and TRBJ1-1, with D perhaps matching TRBD1 (6 bases). Germline V gene lookup returns CDR1 SGHRS and CDR2 YFSETQ. V gave up 4 bases and J gave up 4 bases, with 20 bases separating them. This CDR3 is built from 16 residues. The CDR3 is CASSPRQAESSTEAFF. CDR3 in DNA: TGCGCCAGCAGCCCCCGACAGGCCGAGTCCTCCACTGAAGCTTTCTTT.

In this sample, this clone turned up a few times. The genes are TRBV30 and TRBJ1-1; D is ambiguous. Trimming took 2 bases from V and 0 from J, leaving 13 bases between them. The germline V gene encodes CDR1 GTSNPN and CDR2 SVGIG (reference sequence). This CDR3 spans 15 amino acids. This CDR3 is CAWSTPRALNTEAFF. Written as DNA, the CDR3 is TGTGCCTGGAGTACCCCGAGGGCTTTGAACACTGAAGCTTTCTTT.

The count of this clone is one. One base separates it from a far larger clone, so it is likely a read error. In the same sample, other DNA sequences code for this CDR3. The chain uses TRBV7-6 and TRBJ2-2; D gene unclear. Trimming stripped 3 bases from V and 1 base from J, with 3 bases between. CDR1 is SGHVS, CDR2 FNYEAQ, per germline. The CDR3 contains 13 residues. CDR3 nucleotides: TGTGCCAGCAGCTTGGGGAACACCGGGGAGCTGTTTTTT. Its translation: CASSLGNTGELFF.

The chain is built from TRBV10-3 and TRBJ2-7, with D hard to call. The CDR3 contains 15 residues. Germline values: CDR1 ENHRY, CDR2 SYGVKD. Trimming pared 0 bases from V and 4 bases from J, leaving 13 bases between. CDR3 nucleotide sequence: TGTGCCATCAGTGAGTCCGGCAGTCCGGGTTACGAGCAGTACTTC. As protein: CAISESGSPGYEQYF.

The chain carries TRBV30 and TRBJ2-5; D tentatively reads TRBD1 or TRBD2 (5 bases each). The CDR3 totals 14 residues. CDR1 and CDR2 from the germline V gene are GTSNPN and SVGIG (reference sequence). The V end was cut by 3 bases, the J end by 7 bases, with 18 bases between. The CDR3 DNA sequence: TGTGCCTGGAGAGATGGGAGATGGGGCGGGACCCAGTACTTC. This codes for CAWRDGRWGGTQYF. Variable domain in full (rest from reference TRBV30 and TRBJ2-5): SQTIHQWPATLVQPVGSPLSLECTVEGTSNPNLYWYRQAAGRGLQLLFYSVGIGQISSEVPQNLSASRPQDRQFILSSKKLLLSDSGFYLCAWRDGRWGGTQYFGPGTRLLVL.

V is TRBV4-1 and J is TRBJ1-5; 8 positions match TRBD1. Trimming removed 0 bases from V and 0 bases from J; junction bases left unmatched: 13. This CDR3 comprises 20 residues. Germline CDR1 is MGHRA and CDR2 is YSYEKL. The chain's CDR3 is CASSQEFRSGTGHSNQPQHF. The CDR3 nucleotides are TGCGCCAGCAGCCAAGAATTCCGGTCCGGGACAGGCCATAGCAATCAGCCCCAGCATTTT.

The chain combines TRBV9 with TRBJ2-7; 11 bases agree with TRBD2. The trim removed 4 bases at V and 2 bases at J, leaving 11 bases unmatched. This CDR3 is 17 amino acids long. CDR1 and CDR2 (germline): SGDLS, YYNGEE. The DNA for the CDR3 is TGTGCCAGCAGCCCAAGTTTGGGACTAGCGGCGACCTACGAGCAGTACTTC. Amino acids: CASSPSLGLAATYEQYF. The full variable domain, with the rest looked up from reference TRBV9 and TRBJ2-7, is DSGVTQTPKHLITATGQRVTLRCSPRSGDLSVYWYQQSLDQGLQFLIQYYNGEERAKGNILERFSAQQFPDLHSELNLSSLELGDSALYFCASSPSLGLAATYEQYFGPGTRLTVT.

The chain uses TRBV5-1 and TRBJ2-1; a possible D gene is TRBD2 (5 bases). Between the trimmed V and J ends, which lost 0 bases and 7 bases, there was a span of 11 bases. This CDR3 region has 14 residues. From germline, CDR1 is SGHRS and CDR2 YFSETQ. CDR3 in DNA: TGCGCCAGCAGCTTGGCAAAGGACTGGAATGAGCAGTTCTTC. It codes for CASSLAKDWNEQFF.

The chain is built from TRBV4-1 and TRBJ1-4; the D is unclear. V shed 4 bases and J shed 5 bases, with 14 bases lying between them. The CDR3 length is 15 residues. Germline V gene data show CDR1 as MGHRA and CDR2 as YSYEKL. This CDR3 reads CASSPQTGPNEKLFF. The DNA of the CDR3 is TGCGCCAGCAGCCCTCAGACCGGGCCGAATGAAAAACTGTTTTTT.

The chain combines TRBV18 with TRBJ2-5; D possibly matches TRBD1 or TRBD2 (5 bases each). The end of the DNA fits TRBJ2-7 better, so the J call may be wrong. The germline gives CDR1 KGHSH, CDR2 LQKENI. The CDR3 runs to 14 residues. For the CDR3, the DNA is TGTGCCAGCTCACTATTCGGGGCCGACTACGAGCAGTACTTC. This codes for CASSLFGADYEQYF.

The chain recombines TRBV19 with TRBJ2-5, with no clear D. CDR1 LNHDA and CDR2 SQIVND come from the germline V gene (reference sequence). The CDR3 extends over 12 amino acids. V gave up 6 bases and J gave up 3 bases, with 8 bases separating them. The CDR3 nucleotides are TGTGCCAGTAGCCCTGGCAAAGAGACCCAGTACTTC. It codes for CASSPGKETQYF.